Shown below are 12 T cell receptor beta chains from a single sample sequenced in a study of T cells in tumors after PD-1 blockade. Sequenced by immunoSEQ multiplex PCR; TCRdb stores in-frame clones only, minus some. The sample gives more than 40,000 clones, 79% of which show up once; about 9.3% is in the top ten. The source material was PBMCs, sampled before anti-PD-1 therapy. The receptors shown here come from a human donor with advanced basal cell or squamous cell carcinoma (not recorded which).

J is TRBJ1-4 and V is TRBV6-5; D possibly corresponds to TRBD1 (5 bases). Trimming left V 3 bases short and J 0 bases short, with 11 bases between. Germline CDR1 MNHEY, CDR2 SVGAGI. This CDR3 has 16 residues. CDR3 sequence (DNA): TGTGCCAGCAGTTATAGGGGATCTGCAACTAATGAAAAACTGTTTTTT. Its protein product is CASSYRGSATNEKLFF.

V gene TRBV7-3 combines with J gene TRBJ2-1; TRBD2 is a possible D gene (5 bases). V shed 2 bases and J shed 7 bases, with 18 bases lying between them. This CDR3 spans 16 amino acids. Germline V gene lookup returns CDR1 SGHTA and CDR2 FQGTGA. CDR3: CASSLSGSRGLNEQFF. The DNA of the CDR3 is TGTGCCAGCAGCTTATCGGGGTCCCGCGGGCTAAATGAGCAGTTCTTC.

This chain joins TRBV2 and TRBJ1-6; 9 bases are shared with TRBD1. The CDR3 sequence is 16 residues long. The germline V gene encodes CDR1 SNHLY and CDR2 FYNNEI. V gave up 8 bases and J gave up 7 bases; unmatched junction bases: 12. The CDR3 is CASVNVPGQGNSPLHF. The CDR3 region has the DNA TGTGCCAGCGTCAACGTGCCCGGACAGGGGAATTCACCCCTCCACTTT.

This clone is a singleton in its sample. The rearrangement joins TRBV14 to TRBJ1-2; D is ambiguous. CDR1 and CDR2 from the germline V gene are SGHDN and FVKESK. The CDR3 runs 14 residues. Trimming took 1 base from V and 6 from J, leaving 12 bases between them. The CDR3 region has the DNA TGTGCCAGCAGCCAAGGACCGAGACTCAATGGCTACACCTTC. Protein product: CASSQGPRLNGYTF.

The V gene is TRBV7-2, the J gene TRBJ1-3; TRBD1 matches at 9 bases. The CDR3 runs to 17 residues. Per germline, CDR1 SGHTA and CDR2 FQGNSA. Trimming removed 5 bases from V and 0 bases from J; junction bases left unmatched: 8. In DNA, the CDR3 is TGTGCCAGCAGCCCAGGGACAGGGCAATTCTCTGGAAACACCATATATTTT. Amino acid sequence: CASSPGTGQFSGNTIYF.

V and J are TRBV11-3 and TRBJ2-2; D unclear. V lost 2 bases and J 6 bases, leaving 7 bases between the germline ends. The length of the CDR3 is 13 residues. Germline assignment: CDR1 SGHNT and CDR2 YENEEA. CDR3 loop: CASSLSSPGELFF. CDR3 DNA sequence: TGTGCCAGCAGCTTAAGTTCGCCCGGGGAGCTGTTTTTT.

V gene TRBV5-4 combines with J gene TRBJ1-2; D unclear. CDR3 length: 15 amino acids. The germline V gene has CDR1 SGHNT and CDR2 YYREEE (reference sequence). V was shortened by 3 bases and J by 2 bases, with 14 bases between the two germline ends. CDR3 protein: CASSSPGGSNYGYTF. The CDR3, as DNA: TGTGCCAGCAGCTCCCCAGGAGGGTCCAACTATGGCTACACCTTC.

This chain uses TRBV7-6 with TRBJ1-2, with D possibly matching TRBD1 (6 bases). The V gene's germline CDR1 is SGHVS and CDR2 FNYEAQ. The CDR3 totals 15 residues. Trimming left V 5 bases short and J 2 bases short, with 15 bases between. CDR3 coding DNA: TGTGCCAGCAGCCCAGGACAGTTTGAGAACTATGGCTACACCTTC. This encodes CASSPGQFENYGYTF.

The rearrangement links TRBV27 to TRBJ2-1; 12 nucleotides line up with TRBD2. The germline V gene has CDR1 MNHEY and CDR2 SMNVEV (reference sequence). The junction had 3 bases not matched to a gene; V was cut back by 3 bases and J by 6 bases. The CDR3 length is 15 residues. CDR3 nucleotide sequence: TGTGCCAGCAGTTTTTCGGGACTAGCGGGCAATGAGCAGTTCTTC. It is translated as CASSFSGLAGNEQFF.

This chain joins TRBV7-9 and TRBJ2-3; D gene unclear. Germline V lookup: CDR1 SEHNR, CDR2 FQNEAQ (reference sequence). The CDR3 has 15 residues. V was cut by 5 bases and J by 0 bases, with 12 bases left in between. The CDR3, as DNA: TGTGCCAGCAGCCCGTTTTCGTCTAGCACAGATACGCAGTATTTT. The encoded protein is CASSPFSSSTDTQYF.

This clone was found a few times. This sequence joins TRBV7-8 and TRBJ1-2; D unresolved. The CDR3 consists of 13 residues. CDR1 is SGHVS, CDR2 FQNEAQ, per germline. The V gene lost 5 bases and the J gene lost 3 bases, with 10 bases spanning the gap. The CDR3 is CASSPYRHYGYTF. The CDR3 DNA follows: TGTGCCAGCAGCCCATACCGACACTATGGCTACACCTTC.

The chain combines TRBV6-1 with TRBJ1-2; no clear D gene. This CDR3 is built from 13 residues. With 2 bases removed from V and 6 bases from J, the gap between germline ends came to 10 bases. Germline V gene lookup returns CDR1 MNHNS and CDR2 SASEGT. In nucleotides, the CDR3 is TGTGCCAGCAGTGAAATTCACGGGGATGGCTACACCTTC. It specifies CASSEIHGDGYTF.